This T cell receptor (beta chain) is from a study of CD8+ T cells in alopecia areata. As for the study in general: The study gave treated patients oral tofacitinib at 5 to 10 mg twice daily. Study-wide findings and caveats: Scalp samples also contribute reads from the resident alphabeta T cells found in normal skin. Patients showed less clear TCR sequence sharing than mice, possibly partly because of HLA diversity.

RNA, once extracted, was reverse transcribed into cDNA for use as the sequencing template. Some clones are missing from TCRdb's copy, which holds only in-frame ones; the method was immunoSEQ multiplex PCR. The sample includes about 150,000 clones, about 60% seen only once; the top ten take approximately 6.5%. Remarks on this clone: Its cognate antigen is unknown.

The material sequenced was CD4+ T cells sorted from blood, taken at week 0. The TCR sequence derives from a human donor with alopecia areata.

CDR3 residues: CASSEGGRLGDEQYF. The CDR3 region has the DNA TGTGCCAGCAGTGAAGGTGGGCGCCTCGGCGACGAGCAGTACTTC. V is TRBV25-1 and J is TRBJ2-7; D unresolved. V was pared by 2 bases and J by 5 bases, with 16 bases between. The V gene's germline CDR1 is MGHDK and CDR2 SYGVNS. This CDR3 is 15 amino acids long.